The source of this T cell receptor beta chain is a study of tumor T cells in aggressive B-cell lymphoma. CDR3 length: 15 amino acids. The germline V gene has CDR1 SGHTA and CDR2 FQGNSA. With V trimmed by 5 bases and J by 3 bases, 8 bases remained unmatched. TCRdb keeps only in-frame clones here, not all; method: immunoSEQ multiplex PCR. This sample has 2,000 to 2,500 clones, with roughly 90% found just once. The sequence was collected from an adult with diffuse large B cell lymphoma. The chain is built from TRBV7-2 and TRBJ2-7; 9 bases agree with TRBD2. The sequenced sample consisted of tumor tissue. CDR3 DNA: TGTGCCAGCAGCCCATCCGGGACTAGCTTCTACGAGCAGTACTTC. It yields the protein CASSPSGTSFYEQYF.